Below, one T cell receptor beta chain is given with its context. In the source study's methods: Amplification of reference gene primers was used by the study to estimate nucleated cell counts. Some clones are missing from TCRdb's copy, which holds only in-frame ones; the method was immunoSEQ multiplex PCR. That table is the source of V, J and clone size, and D and trimming were worked out from the DNA. The sample carries around 130,000 clones, roughly four fifths recorded once. The germline CDR1 and CDR2 sequences are GTSNPN and SVGIG (reference sequence). Trimming took 0 bases from V and 6 from J, leaving 12 bases between them. This CDR3 has 14 residues. In terms of age and location, participants ranged from roughly 18 to 100 years and lived in fewer than 30 US areas. Participants were placed into cohorts based on the clinical history they reported. This entry comes from a study of blood T cell repertoires in COVID-19.

J is TRBJ1-5 and V is TRBV30; D might be TRBD1 (5 bases). The TCR sequence derives from a young man who had recovered from COVID-19. The source material was PBMCs or T cells enriched from blood (not recorded which). This CDR3 is CAWSVRQGGQPQHF. The CDR3 DNA is TGTGCCTGGAGTGTACGGCAGGGCGGTCAGCCCCAGCATTTT.